This T cell receptor beta chain stems from a study of T cell repertoires in cytomegalovirus infection. Across the whole study: Both CMV infection and a matching HLA type were indicated by public TCR beta signatures. Findings and caveats of the study: It was HLA-C-restricted CMV-specific TCR beta clonotypes that dominated the response ex vivo. Accumulated public TCR beta family frequency recognized individuals carrying CMV together with the relevant HLA.

This clonotype was found a few times. Its antigen remains unknown. One entry per CDR3 protein, called by TCRdb with MiXCR from the reads. The table shows 55,000 to 70,000 distinct CDR3 sequences, with 20% to 25% occurring only once. This CDR3 is built from 12 residues. The germline V gene has CDR1 LNHNV and CDR2 YYDKDF (reference sequence). Between the trimmed V and J ends, which lost 0 bases and 8 bases, there was a span of 4 bases. Source material: PBMCs, sequenced either directly or after in vitro stimulation (not recorded which). The TCR was taken from a human donor in good health (CMV status not recorded). Some clones in this sample may be carry-over from other donors' samples. The chain employs TRBV15 and TRBJ2-2; D ambiguous. CDR3 DNA sequence: TGTGCCACCAGCAGAGATTCAGGGGAGCTGTTTTTT. This gives the protein CATSRDSGELFF.